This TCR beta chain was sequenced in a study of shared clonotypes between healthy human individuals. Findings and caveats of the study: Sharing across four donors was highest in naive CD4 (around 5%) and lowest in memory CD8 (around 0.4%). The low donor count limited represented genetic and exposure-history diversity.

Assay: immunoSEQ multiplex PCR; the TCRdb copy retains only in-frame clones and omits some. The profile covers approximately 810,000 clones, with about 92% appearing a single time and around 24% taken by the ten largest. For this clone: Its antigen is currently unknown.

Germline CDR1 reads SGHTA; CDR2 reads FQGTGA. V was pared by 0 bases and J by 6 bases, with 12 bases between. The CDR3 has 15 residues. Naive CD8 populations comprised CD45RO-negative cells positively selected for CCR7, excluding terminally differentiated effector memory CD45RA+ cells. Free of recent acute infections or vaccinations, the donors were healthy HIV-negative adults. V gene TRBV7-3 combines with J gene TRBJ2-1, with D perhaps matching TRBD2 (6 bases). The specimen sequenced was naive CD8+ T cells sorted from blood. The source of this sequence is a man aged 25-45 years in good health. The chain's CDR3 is CASSLTAGNRNEQFF. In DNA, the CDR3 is TGTGCCAGCAGCTTAACGGCGGGGAACCGCAATGAGCAGTTCTTC.